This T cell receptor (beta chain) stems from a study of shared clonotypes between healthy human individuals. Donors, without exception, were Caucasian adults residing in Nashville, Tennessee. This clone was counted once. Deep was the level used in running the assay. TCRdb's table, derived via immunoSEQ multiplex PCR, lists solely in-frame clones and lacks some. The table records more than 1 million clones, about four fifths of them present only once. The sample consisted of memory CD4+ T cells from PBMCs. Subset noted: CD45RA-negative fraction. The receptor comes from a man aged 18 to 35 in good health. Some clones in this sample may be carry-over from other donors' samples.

DNA for the CDR3: TGCGCCAGCAGCCAAGATGCCAGGCGGGACACTGAAGCTTTCTTT. Encoded protein: CASSQDARRDTEAFF. The rearrangement links TRBV4-1 to TRBJ1-1; D is uncertain. The CDR3 consists of 15 residues. The ends were cut back, 0 bases at V and 3 bases at J, with 11 bases in the middle. CDR1 MGHRA and CDR2 YSYEKL come from the germline V gene.